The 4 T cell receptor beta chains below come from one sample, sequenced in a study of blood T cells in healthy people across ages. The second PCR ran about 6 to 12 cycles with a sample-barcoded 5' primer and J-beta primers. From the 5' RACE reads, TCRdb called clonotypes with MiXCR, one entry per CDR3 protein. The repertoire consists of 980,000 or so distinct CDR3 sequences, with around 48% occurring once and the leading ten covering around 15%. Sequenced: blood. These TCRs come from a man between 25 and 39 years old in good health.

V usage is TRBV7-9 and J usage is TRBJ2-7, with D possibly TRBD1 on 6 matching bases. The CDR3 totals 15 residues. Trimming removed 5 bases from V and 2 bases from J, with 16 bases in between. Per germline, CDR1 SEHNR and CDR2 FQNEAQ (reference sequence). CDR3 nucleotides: TGTGCCAGCAGCGGACCAGGGGCCAGCCCCTACGAGCAGTACTTC. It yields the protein CASSGPGASPYEQYF.

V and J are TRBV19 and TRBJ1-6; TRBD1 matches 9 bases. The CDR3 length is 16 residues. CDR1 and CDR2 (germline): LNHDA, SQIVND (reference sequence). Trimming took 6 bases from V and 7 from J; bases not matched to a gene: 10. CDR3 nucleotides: TGTGCCAGTAGCAGTCCCTCCGGGACAGGGAATTCACCCCTCCACTTT. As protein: CASSSPSGTGNSPLHF.

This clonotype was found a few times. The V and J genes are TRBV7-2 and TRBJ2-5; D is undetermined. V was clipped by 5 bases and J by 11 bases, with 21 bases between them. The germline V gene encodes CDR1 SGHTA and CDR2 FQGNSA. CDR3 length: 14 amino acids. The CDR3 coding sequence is TGTGCCAGCAGCCGCGTCGGTCCGGTTTCGGAGCAGTACTTC. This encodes CASSRVGPVSEQYF. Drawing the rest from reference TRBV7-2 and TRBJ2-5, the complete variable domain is GAGVSQSPSNKVTEKGKDVELRCDPISGHTALYWYRQSLGQGLEFLIYFQGNSAPDKSGLPSDRFSAERTGGSVSTLTIQRTQQEDSAVYLCASSRVGPVSEQYFGPGTRLLVL.

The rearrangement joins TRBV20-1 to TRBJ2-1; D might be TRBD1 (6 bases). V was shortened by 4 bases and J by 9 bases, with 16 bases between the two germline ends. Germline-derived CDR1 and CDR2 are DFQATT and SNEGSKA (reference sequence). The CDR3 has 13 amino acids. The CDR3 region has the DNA TGCAGTGCTATCGGGCGGGCCAGGGGTGAGCAGTTCTTC. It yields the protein CSAIGRARGEQFF.